The sequence of this TCR beta chain was determined in a study of shared clonotypes between healthy human individuals. Study-wide context: Every donor yielded three CD4 naive, three CD4 memory, two CD8 naive and one CD8 memory plate. Study-wide results and caveats: Sorted-subset samples were not fully sequenced, rarefaction indicated. When compared with the clonotypes that were shared by all four sorted-subset donors, the non-shared clonotypes turned out to have lower generation probabilities.

With regard to this clone: Its cognate antigen is unknown.

In germline, CDR1 is PRHDT, CDR2 FYEKMQ (reference sequence). The trim removed 3 bases at V and 5 bases at J, leaving 8 bases unmatched. The CDR3 loop spans 16 amino acids. Sequencing used immunoSEQ multiplex PCR; TCRdb keeps in-frame clones, though not all of them. The data contain around 600,000 clones, 85% to 95% of them singletons. Cells designated naive CD8 were CD45RO-negative and were positively selected for CCR7, with terminally differentiated effector memory CD45RA+ cells excluded. J is TRBJ2-3 and V is TRBV13, with 10 bases fitting TRBD1. This TCR derives from a woman aged 25 to 39 in good health. The sample comprised naive CD8+ T cells sorted from blood. For the CDR3, the DNA is TGTGCCAGCAGCTTCGCCGGGACAGGGGTACTAGATACGCAGTATTTT. Encoded protein: CASSFAGTGVLDTQYF.